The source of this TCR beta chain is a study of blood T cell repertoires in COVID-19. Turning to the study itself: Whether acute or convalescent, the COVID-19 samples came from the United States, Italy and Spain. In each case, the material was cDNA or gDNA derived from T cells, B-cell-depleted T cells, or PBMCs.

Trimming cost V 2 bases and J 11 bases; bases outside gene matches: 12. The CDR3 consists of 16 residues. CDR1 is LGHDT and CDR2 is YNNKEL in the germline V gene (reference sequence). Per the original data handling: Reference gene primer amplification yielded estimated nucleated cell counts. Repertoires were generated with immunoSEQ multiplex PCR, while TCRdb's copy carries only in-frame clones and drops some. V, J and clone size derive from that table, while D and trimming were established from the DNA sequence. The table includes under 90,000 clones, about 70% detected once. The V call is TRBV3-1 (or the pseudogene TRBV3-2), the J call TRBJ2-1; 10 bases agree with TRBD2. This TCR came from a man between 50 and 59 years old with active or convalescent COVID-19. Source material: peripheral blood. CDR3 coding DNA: TGTGCCAGCAGCCAAAGGGGGCTAGCGGGGGTTATAAAGCAGTTCTTC. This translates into CASSQRGLAGVIKQFF.